The clone carrying this TCR beta chain was found a few times. Its specificity is unknown. The CDR3 totals 15 residues. Trimming shortened V by 5 bases and J by 1 base, and 12 bases separated the two germline ends. The V gene's germline CDR1 is MNHEY and CDR2 SVGAGI. This sample is drawn from a study of T cells after posttransplantation cyclophosphamide. Findings of the study overall: TRB overlap between skin or GI tissue T cells and blood was limited. Recipient CMV seropositivity and CMV reactivation strongly tracked TRB clonality.

A marrow graft followed busulfan-fludarabine conditioning, with cyclophosphamide on days +3 and +4. Measured with immunoSEQ multiplex PCR; TCRdb has only the in-frame clones, and not every one. The table has roughly 8,700 clones, roughly nine tenths seen once. This sample comprised CD4+ T cells sorted from blood, obtained 1404 days after allogeneic stem cell transplant with posttransplant cyclophosphamide. The rearrangement uses TRBV6-5 and TRBJ1-5; TRBD1 is a possible D gene (6 bases). The TCR was taken from a female patient aged 50-59 years who received an allogeneic stem cell transplant from a related donor, was CMV-positive, and had no GVHD. The T cells may partly be graft donor cells. The CDR3 sequence is CASSPWGGSNQPQHF. The CDR3, as DNA: TGTGCCAGCAGTCCCTGGGGGGGCAGCAATCAGCCCCAGCATTTT.